This T cell receptor (beta chain) is drawn from a study of blood T cell repertoires in COVID-19. Turning to the study itself: The study drew acute and convalescent COVID-19 samples from the United States, Italy and Spain. T cells, B-cell-depleted T cells, or PBMCs supplied cDNA or gDNA.

CDR1 is SGDLS and CDR2 is YYNGEE in the germline V gene. The V end lost 3 bases, the J end lost 2 bases, and 14 bases lay between the germline ends. The CDR3 runs to 15 residues. Method: immunoSEQ multiplex PCR; TCRdb's copy keeps in-frame clones and lacks some. Of about 140,000 clones listed, roughly 80% are singletons. The receptor comes from a woman between 45 and 65 years old with active or convalescent COVID-19. The source material was peripheral blood. The V gene is TRBV9, the J gene TRBJ1-1; TRBD1 might be the D (6 bases). The CDR3 spells CASSARQGGNTEAFF. DNA of the CDR3: TGTGCCAGCAGCGCACGACAAGGGGGAAACACTGAAGCTTTCTTT.